The 3 T cell receptor beta chains below all came from one sample that was sequenced in a study of blood T cell repertoires in COVID-19. Method: immunoSEQ multiplex PCR; TCRdb's copy keeps in-frame clones and lacks some. Among about 310,000 clones listed, around 87% were seen once. Sequenced material: peripheral blood. The receptors shown here come from a man aged 45-65 years with active or convalescent COVID-19.

This clone has only one observation. This rearrangement joins TRBV7-3 to TRBJ1-2, with 12 positions matching TRBD1. The V and J ends lost 0 bases and 7 bases, in that order; junction bases with no gene match: 9. This CDR3 is built from 17 residues. The germline V gene has CDR1 SGHTA and CDR2 FQGTGA. DNA of the CDR3: TGTGCCAGCAGCTTAACGGCACCGGGACAGGGGGCGGGTGGCTACACCTTC. It yields the protein CASSLTAPGQGAGGYTF.

The rearrangement uses TRBV7-3 and TRBJ1-6, with D tentatively TRBD1 (5 bases). Per germline, CDR1 SGHTA and CDR2 FQGTGA. This CDR3 is 14 amino acids long. V was cut by 5 bases and J by 2 bases, with 7 bases left in between. The CDR3 spells CASSMTAYNSPLHF. The CDR3, as DNA: TGTGCCAGCAGCATGACAGCCTATAATTCACCCCTCCACTTT.

This clone was counted only a few times. The CDR3 DNA is TGTGCCAGCACTATTGGGCAGGCTAATGAAAAACTGTTTTTT. Amino acid sequence: CASTIGQANEKLFF. The J gene is TRBJ1-4, the V gene TRBV7-2, with no clear D. The V end was cut by 7 bases, the J end by 3 bases, with 12 bases between. Germline V gene sequence: CDR1 SGHTA, CDR2 FQGNSA. The CDR3 has 14 residues.